This T cell receptor (beta chain) derives from a study of T-cell memory formation after mild COVID-19. General study results and limits: Later expanders leaned CD4+, whereas day 15 to 85 contracting clones were balanced CD4/CD8.

Note on this clonotype: The antigen is unknown. A much more abundant neighbour one base away suggests this may be a read error.

TCRdb analysed the 5' RACE reads with MiXCR anew, one entry per CDR3 protein. The data hold about 470,000 distinct CDR3 sequences, with about 18% observed a single time. There are 15 residues in the CDR3. Germline V gives CDR1 PRHDT, CDR2 FYEKMQ (reference sequence). The chain uses TRBV13 and TRBJ2-3; 8 positions match TRBD1. The sequencing input was PBMCs or a T cell subset sorted from them (not recorded which). The receptor was derived from an adult woman who had mild COVID-19 (a few samples of this study predate the infection). Cell type and time point are not known. This chain's CDR3 is CACSLDRVGTDTQYF. The CDR3 DNA follows: TGTGCCTGCAGCCTGGACAGGGTTGGCACAGATACGCAGTATTTT.